The clone carrying this TCR beta chain was seen at least ten times. What it binds is not known. The V end lost 1 base, the J end lost 3 bases, and 8 bases lay between the germline ends. Germline CDR1 is SGHDT and CDR2 is YYEEEE. The CDR3 has 14 amino acids. TCRdb recomputed calls from the 5' RACE reads with MiXCR, one row per CDR3 protein. Counted here are approximately 240,000 distinct CDR3 sequences, 3.6% occurring once; the ten biggest clones make up around 19%. This entry is derived from a study of T cells after yellow fever vaccination. Study-level results: Weaker, the secondary response had a peak occurring faster, on day 5 versus 15. Overlap between CD4 and CD8 compartments was detected for a small share of clonotypes.

Sequenced material: PBMCs, taken 15 days after the yellow fever booster vaccination. The chain links TRBV5-6 to TRBJ1-5; a possible D gene is TRBD1 (5 bases). The receptor was isolated from a man aged 18-30 years who received the YFV17D yellow fever vaccine. CDR3 region: CASSLTGYNQPQHF. The CDR3 coding sequence is TGTGCCAGCAGCTTGACAGGTTACAATCAGCCCCAGCATTTT.